The T cell receptor beta chain under discussion was sequenced for a study of shared clonotypes between healthy human individuals. With respect to this clone: Its antigen is unidentified.

Researchers ran the assay at a deep level. This table comes from immunoSEQ multiplex PCR, and its TCRdb copy is limited to in-frame clones, with some not included. The sample contains fewer than 700,000 clones, roughly 95% of which appear only once. Regarding the study as a whole: In a few donors, around 4.5% of naive CD4 clonotypes appeared in common.

The naive CD8 fraction comprised CD45RO-negative cells positively selected for CCR7 and excluded terminally differentiated effector memory CD45RA+ cells. Germline V CDR1 and CDR2: SGHVS, FQNEAQ. The CDR3 sequence is 18 residues long. Trimming stripped 5 bases from V and 2 bases from J, with 25 bases between. The chain couples TRBV7-8 to TRBJ2-7; the D gene is possibly TRBD1 (6 bases). This sequence was found in a woman between 25 and 40 years old in good health. The material sequenced was naive CD8+ T cells sorted from blood. In DNA form, the CDR3 reads TGTGCCAGCAGCAACCGGGACACTCCGCCATGGGATCCCTACGAGCAGTACTTC. It codes for CASSNRDTPPWDPYEQYF.